The 15 T cell receptor beta chains below were found in one sample sequenced in a study of blood T cell repertoires in COVID-19. The table came from immunoSEQ multiplex PCR; TCRdb's copy has only in-frame clones and leaves some out. Altogether roughly 39,000 clones are present, 85% to 95% being singletons, with the ten largest covering about 4%. The sequencing sample was made of peripheral blood. The receptors here all came from a human donor with active COVID-19. The donor label of this sample is uncertain.

V gene TRBV19 combines with J gene TRBJ2-5, with a tentative D call TRBD1 (6 bases). The CDR3 sequence is 15 residues long. The germline V gene encodes CDR1 LNHDA and CDR2 SQIVND (reference sequence). V lost 2 bases to trimming and J lost 5 bases, with 15 bases between them. Here the CDR3 DNA reads TGTGCCAGTAGTATATCCAGGGGCATTGGGGAGACCCAGTACTTC. It specifies CASSISRGIGETQYF.

The V gene is TRBV6-5, the J gene TRBJ2-2; D remains unclear. The ends were cut back, 2 bases at V and 1 base at J, with 8 bases in the middle. Germline V gene sequence: CDR1 MNHEY, CDR2 SVGAGI. The length of the CDR3 is 15 residues. The CDR3 DNA sequence: TGTGCCAGCAGTTACCAAGCGCTGAACACCGGGGAGCTGTTTTTT. Protein sequence: CASSYQALNTGELFF.

The rearrangement joins TRBV5-6 to TRBJ2-3, with TRBD1 identical over 9 bases. Germline CDR1 and CDR2: SGHDT and YYEEEE. The CDR3 extends over 15 amino acids. The J segment lost 4 bases and the V segment lost 4 bases, leaving 7 bases of the junction unmatched. CDR3 nucleotide sequence: TGTGCCAGCAGCCAAGACAGGGGGATCCCAGATACGCAGTATTTT. This encodes CASSQDRGIPDTQYF.

This chain joins TRBV27 and TRBJ2-3, with 12 nucleotides matching TRBD1. CDR3 length: 16 residues. J gave up 2 bases and V 3 bases, and 3 bases lay outside the gene matches. CDR1 is MNHEY and CDR2 is SMNVEV in the germline V gene (reference sequence). CDR3 nucleotides: TGTGCCAGCAGTTTGACGGGACAGGGGGCCACAGATACGCAGTATTTT. Its translation: CASSLTGQGATDTQYF.

This chain connects TRBV19 to TRBJ2-7; the D gene is possibly TRBD2 (7 bases). Germline CDR1 reads LNHDA; CDR2 reads SQIVND (reference sequence). The CDR3 totals 20 residues. Trimming took off 5 bases at V and 6 bases at J, with 35 bases between the two ends. The CDR3 is CASSARKRGASGRVRCEQYF. CDR3 bases: TGTGCCAGTAGTGCGCGAAAGAGGGGGGCTAGCGGCCGGGTGCGTTGCGAGCAGTACTTC. Based on the CDR3 plus reference TRBV19 and TRBJ2-7, the full variable domain is DGGITQSPKYLFRKEGQNVTLSCEQNLNHDAMYWYRQDPGQGLRLIYYSQIVNDFQKGDIAEGYSVSREKKESFPLTVTSAQKNPTAFYLCASSARKRGASGRVRCEQYFGPGTRLTVT.

V usage is TRBV7-9 and J usage is TRBJ1-3; D not certain. The CDR3 spans 15 residues. V was cut by 2 bases and J by 2 bases, with 10 bases left in between. The germline CDR1 and CDR2 sequences are SEHNR and FQNEAQ (reference sequence). The CDR3 nucleotides read TGTGCCAGCAGCTTACTTGAGGCTACTGGAAACACCATATATTTT. Amino acids: CASSLLEATGNTIYF.

CDR3 in amino acids: CASRGDRSVGKAEAFF. The CDR3 coding sequence is TGTGCCAGTAGAGGGGACAGATCGGTTGGAAAGGCTGAAGCTTTCTTT. The J gene is TRBJ1-1, the V gene TRBV19; 7 bases fit TRBD1. Germline CDR1 reads LNHDA; CDR2 reads SQIVND (reference sequence). The V and J ends lost 6 bases and 6 bases, in that order; junction bases with no gene match: 16. The CDR3 sequence is 16 residues long.

Worth noting for this clone: One end of the junction is discordant with germline, which a read error may explain. The chain joins TRBV6-5 to TRBJ1-1; no clear D. The CDR3 spans 11 residues. CDR1 MNHEY and CDR2 SVGAGI come from the germline V gene. The chain's CDR3 is CASSDSVRAFF. CDR3 DNA: TGTGCCAGCAGTGACTCTGTGCGGGCTTTCTTT.

The V and J genes are TRBV27 and TRBJ2-7, with 10 bases fitting TRBD2. Germline CDR1 is MNHEY and CDR2 is SMNVEV (reference sequence). This CDR3 has 15 amino acids. Trimming cost V 5 bases and J 3 bases; bases outside gene matches: 7. The CDR3 sequence: CASSPIAGGSYEQYF. In nucleotides, the CDR3 is TGTGCCAGCAGTCCAATAGCGGGAGGAAGCTACGAGCAGTACTTC.

The rearrangement joins TRBV3-1 (or the pseudogene TRBV3-2) to TRBJ2-7; possible D gene TRBD2, 5 bases. This CDR3 has 15 residues. Deletions cut 6 bases from V and 5 bases from J, with 20 bases between. Germline values: CDR1 LGHDT, CDR2 YNNKEL (reference sequence). CDR3 sequence (DNA): TGTGCCAGCAGTAGGTGGAGCGAGGGTAGTCACGAGCAGTACTTC. It yields the protein CASSRWSEGSHEQYF.

This clone appeared a single time. This rearrangement joins TRBV6-5 to TRBJ2-7; TRBD2 aligns across 8 bases. CDR1 is MNHEY and CDR2 is SVGAGI in the germline V gene. CDR3 length equals 14 residues. Trimming cost V 7 bases and J 4 bases; bases outside gene matches: 9. For the CDR3, the DNA is TGTGCCAGCAAACAAAGCGGGGGTAGGTACGAGCAGTACTTC. Translation: CASKQSGGRYEQYF.

The chain joins TRBV7-2 to TRBJ2-7; 9 nucleotides line up with TRBD2. Germline CDR1 reads SGHTA; CDR2 reads FQGNSA. V lost 5 bases, J lost 9 bases, and 17 bases stayed unmatched. This CDR3 is built from 16 residues. The CDR3 protein is CASSPAASGEGKVQYF. The CDR3 DNA reads TGTGCCAGCAGCCCAGCGGCTAGCGGGGAGGGTAAGGTGCAGTACTTC.

The gene calls are TRBV19 and TRBJ1-2; 11 nucleotides match TRBD1. V lost 1 base and J lost 6; bases outside the gene matches: 4. Germline V gene sequence: CDR1 LNHDA, CDR2 SQIVND (reference sequence). This CDR3 has 15 residues. CDR3 loop: CASSIGRDRGNGYTF. The CDR3 DNA sequence: TGTGCCAGTAGTATAGGTCGGGACAGGGGGAATGGCTACACCTTC.

The chain joins TRBV15 to TRBJ2-7; 8 bases align to TRBD1. The germline V gene has CDR1 LNHNV and CDR2 YYDKDF (reference sequence). V shed 0 bases and J 5 bases; nucleotides not matched to a gene: 12. The CDR3 contains 17 residues. The CDR3 loop is CATSRDLVYRGVNEQYF. CDR3 DNA sequence: TGTGCCACCAGCAGAGATCTTGTATACAGGGGGGTGAACGAGCAGTACTTC.

The chain is built from TRBV19 and TRBJ2-7; TRBD2 aligns across 7 bases. CDR3 size: 15 residues. The V and J ends lost 0 bases and 6 bases, in that order; junction bases with no gene match: 8. Germline loops: CDR1 LNHDA, CDR2 SQIVND (reference sequence). The CDR3 here is CASSIDQRTGGEQYF. The DNA of the CDR3 is TGTGCCAGTAGTATAGATCAACGGACGGGGGGCGAGCAGTACTTC.